The 29 T cell receptor beta chains in this list originate from one sample, sequenced in a study of CD8 T cells in Susac syndrome. RNA amounts of about 0.5 to 1 ug underwent reverse transcription with random hexamers. TCRdb called the immunoSEQ multiplex PCR reads again in MiXCR, with one record for every CDR3 protein. The table has roughly 120,000 distinct CDR3 sequences, about 95% seen once. Input material: CD4+ T cells from PBMCs. The receptors derive from a human donor with multiple sclerosis.

The chain joins TRBV25-1 to TRBJ2-4; perhaps D is TRBD1 or TRBD2 (7 bases each). V gave up 3 bases and J gave up 8 bases, with 17 bases separating them. The CDR3 spans 15 residues. Germline loops: CDR1 MGHDK, CDR2 SYGVNS. CDR3 region: CASSDHGSGGDIQYF. Written as DNA, the CDR3 is TGTGCCAGCAGTGATCATGGTTCAGGGGGGGACATTCAGTACTTC.

CDR3 coding DNA: TGTGCCAGCAGCCCCGGACAGGGGGGAAACACCATATATTTT. Translated: CASSPGQGGNTIYF. The chain combines TRBV5-4 with TRBJ1-3; 9 positions agree with TRBD1. Germline V CDR1 and CDR2: SGHNT, YYREEE (reference sequence). With 4 bases clipped from V and 4 bases from J, the junction kept 3 bases outside the gene matches. This CDR3 is built from 14 residues.

The chain uses TRBV2 and TRBJ2-1; D uncertain. The CDR3 sequence is 13 residues long. The germline CDR1 and CDR2 sequences are SNHLY and FYNNEI. With 3 bases removed from V and 3 bases from J, the gap between germline ends came to 6 bases. CDR3 region: CASSDFGYNEQFF. The CDR3 region has the DNA TGTGCCAGCAGTGACTTTGGCTACAATGAGCAGTTCTTC. Supplemented by reference TRBV2 and TRBJ2-1, the full variable domain reads EPEVTQTPSHQVTQMGQEVILRCVPISNHLYFYWYRQILGQKVEFLVSFYNNEISEKSEIFDDQFSVERPDGSNFTLKIRSTKLEDSAMYFCASSDFGYNEQFFGPGTRLTVL.

This clonotype showed up just once. The genes are TRBV18 and TRBJ2-7, with a possible D match to TRBD1 (6 bases). The CDR3 is 15 amino acids. The germline gives CDR1 KGHSH, CDR2 LQKENI. Deletions cut 0 bases from V and 5 bases from J, with 14 bases between. In nucleotides, the CDR3 is TGTGCCAGCTCACCACCACAGGGTTTCGAGGACGAGCAGTACTTC. Encoded protein: CASSPPQGFEDEQYF.

The rearrangement links TRBV6-2 or TRBV6-3 to TRBJ1-2; a weak D match, TRBD1 (5 bases). Germline assignment: CDR1 MNHEY and CDR2 SVGEGT. V lost 10 bases and J lost 7, with 28 bases in between. CDR3 length: 16 residues. Here the CDR3 reads CAIQKRMTKGDGGYTF. The CDR3 coding sequence is TGTGCCATCCAGAAGAGAATGACCAAAGGGGATGGTGGCTACACCTTC.

J is TRBJ1-5 and V is TRBV4-2; TRBD1 might be the D (5 bases). Looked up from germline, CDR1 is LGHNA and CDR2 is YNFKEQ. V was clipped by 8 bases and J by 0 bases, with 17 bases between them. This CDR3 comprises 16 residues. CDR3 amino acids: CASGSTGTDSNQPQHF. The CDR3 DNA follows: TGTGCCAGCGGAAGCACAGGAACCGATAGCAATCAGCCCCAGCATTTT.

The rearrangement joins TRBV12-3 or TRBV12-4 to TRBJ2-1, with D perhaps TRBD1 (7 bases). This CDR3 has 15 residues. Between the trimmed V and J ends, which lost 3 bases and 3 bases, there was a span of 12 bases. The CDR3 is CASSFAGGIYNEQFF. Written as DNA, the CDR3 is TGTGCCAGCAGTTTCGCAGGGGGGATCTACAATGAGCAGTTCTTC.

The chain carries TRBV5-1 and TRBJ2-7, with 9 bases identical to TRBD1. In germline, CDR1 is SGHRS, CDR2 YFSETQ. V trimming: 4 bases; J trimming: 6 bases; junction bases outside the gene matches: 5. The CDR3 has 13 residues. CDR3 bases: TGCGCCAGCAGCGAGGGACAGGGCTCCGAGCAGTACTTC. It translates to CASSEGQGSEQYF.

This clonotype was recorded only once. V and J are TRBV6-1 and TRBJ2-1; D is possibly TRBD2 (6 bases). The germline gives CDR1 MNHNS, CDR2 SASEGT. The CDR3 extends over 14 amino acids. V was clipped by 10 bases and J by 6 bases, with 19 bases between them. The CDR3 bases are TGTGCCATGGGGGGTAAAATGGCCCGCAATGAGCAGTTCTTC. Its protein product is CAMGGKMARNEQFF.

The gene calls are TRBV7-9 and TRBJ2-5; 14 bases match TRBD2. The germline CDR1 and CDR2 sequences are SEHNR and FQNEAQ (reference sequence). The trim removed 4 bases at V and 1 base at J, leaving 8 bases unmatched. CDR3 size: 18 residues. The CDR3 DNA follows: TGTGCCAGCAGCTCGGGACTAGCGGGAGACCTCGTCCAAGAGACCCAGTACTTC. The encoded protein is CASSSGLAGDLVQETQYF.

The chain recombines TRBV6-6 with TRBJ2-1; D is possibly TRBD2 (5 bases). The CDR3 has 16 residues. Trimming left V 0 bases short and J 4 bases short, with 13 bases between. The germline gives CDR1 MNHNY, CDR2 SVGAGI (reference sequence). CDR3 region: CASSYSIPSGYNEQFF. CDR3 sequence (DNA): TGTGCCAGCAGTTACTCCATCCCCTCGGGGTACAATGAGCAGTTCTTC.

This chain connects TRBV5-1 to TRBJ2-3; no reliable D call. V gave up 7 bases and J gave up 5 bases, with 17 bases separating them. CDR3 length equals 14 residues. Germline V lookup: CDR1 SGHRS, CDR2 YFSETQ. The CDR3 coding sequence is TGCGCCAGCGCCCAGATGACCCAGGTAGATACGCAGTATTTT. It translates to CASAQMTQVDTQYF.

The chain combines TRBV2 with TRBJ2-5; D may be TRBD2 (6 bases). Germline V lookup: CDR1 SNHLY, CDR2 FYNNEI. Between the trimmed V and J ends, which lost 7 bases and 2 bases, there was a span of 14 bases. This CDR3 spans 14 amino acids. This CDR3 is CASNTADYQETQYF. Written as DNA, the CDR3 is TGTGCCAGCAACACCGCGGACTATCAAGAGACCCAGTACTTC.

V usage is TRBV6-5 and J usage is TRBJ2-5; D is perhaps TRBD1 (5 bases). Germline-derived CDR1 and CDR2 are MNHEY and SVGAGI. The V and J ends lost 4 bases and 13 bases respectively, with 13 bases between them. This CDR3 is built from 11 residues. The CDR3 spells CASSFREFVYF. The CDR3 DNA reads as TGTGCCAGCAGTTTCAGGGAATTTGTGTACTTC.

The chain has TRBV19 and TRBJ2-3, with TRBD1 matching over 10 bases. The CDR3 is 16 amino acids. J lost 6 bases, V lost 7 bases, and 13 bases had no gene match. Per the germline V gene, CDR1 is LNHDA and CDR2 is SQIVND (reference sequence). CDR3 protein: CASTMDRGFMGDTQYF. CDR3 in DNA: TGTGCCAGTACAATGGACAGGGGGTTCATGGGGGATACGCAGTATTTT.

The chain joins TRBV12-3 or TRBV12-4 to TRBJ2-5; D gene unclear. Trimming took 3 bases from V and 3 from J, leaving 5 bases between them. This CDR3 is 12 amino acids long. CDR3 residues: CASSFGKETQYF. The CDR3 DNA reads as TGTGCCAGCAGTTTCGGCAAAGAGACCCAGTACTTC.

The chain has TRBV12-3 or TRBV12-4 and TRBJ2-5, with D maybe TRBD1 (8 bases). With 3 bases removed from V and 3 bases from J, the gap between germline ends came to 14 bases. The CDR3 loop spans 15 amino acids. The CDR3 nucleotides are TGTGCCAGCAGTTTCGACAGGGGAGGGGAAGAGACCCAGTACTTC. Translating it yields CASSFDRGGEETQYF.

This sequence joins TRBV11-1 and TRBJ2-4; tentatively, D is TRBD1 or TRBD2 (5 bases each). CDR1 SGHAT and CDR2 FQDESV come from the germline V gene (reference sequence). V gave up 5 bases and J gave up 6 bases, with 17 bases separating them. This CDR3 region has 15 residues. CDR3 residues: CASSLQSAGANIQYF. CDR3 in DNA: TGTGCCAGCAGCCTCCAGTCCGCCGGGGCAAACATTCAGTACTTC.

The chain couples TRBV4-1 to TRBJ1-5; D is undetermined. The CDR3 spans 14 residues. Trimming stripped 0 bases from V and 5 bases from J, with 8 bases between. The V gene's germline CDR1 is MGHRA and CDR2 YSYEKL. Here the CDR3 reads CASSQEMVDQPQHF. CDR3 in DNA: TGCGCCAGCAGCCAAGAAATGGTCGATCAGCCCCAGCATTTT.

The CDR3 DNA follows: TGCGCCAGCAGCTTGGCTTCTCCACTAGCGGGATCCGGGGATACGCAGTATTTT. Its protein product is CASSLASPLAGSGDTQYF. The chain recombines TRBV5-1 with TRBJ2-3, with 10 bases fitting TRBD2. CDR3 size: 18 residues. Germline V gives CDR1 SGHRS, CDR2 YFSETQ. V lost 0 bases and J lost 6; bases outside the gene matches: 13.

This clonotype was seen only a few times. This sequence joins TRBV6-5 and TRBJ2-7; D uncertain. Germline CDR1 is MNHEY and CDR2 is SVGAGI. The CDR3 has 14 residues. V lost 5 bases and J lost 6, with 17 bases in between. CDR3 nucleotides: TGTGCCAGCAGTGACGGTGGGATCAGGCCCGAGCAGTACTTC. Its protein is CASSDGGIRPEQYF.

This rearrangement joins TRBV12-3 or TRBV12-4 to TRBJ2-7, with 10 bases that match TRBD2. V dropped 6 bases and J dropped 3; count of bases not matched to a gene: 5. The CDR3 consists of 14 residues. The CDR3 loop reads CASRASGSLYEQYF. The CDR3 region has the DNA TGTGCCAGCAGGGCTAGCGGGAGTCTCTACGAGCAGTACTTC.

This chain uses TRBV27 with TRBJ1-4; D uncertain. Trimming shortened V by 10 bases and J by 7 bases, and 16 bases separated the two germline ends. The CDR3 is made up of 13 amino acids. Germline CDR1 MNHEY, CDR2 SMNVEV (reference sequence). The CDR3 coding sequence is TGTGCCACCCGCCGAGGGAGGAGTGAAAAACTGTTTTTT. This translates into CATRRGRSEKLFF.

The genes are TRBV5-1 and TRBJ2-5; D could derive from TRBD1 or TRBD2 (5 bases each). The germline V gene encodes CDR1 SGHRS and CDR2 YFSETQ. The CDR3 is 16 amino acids. V was shortened by 5 bases and J by 5 bases, with 22 bases between the two germline ends. The CDR3 region is CASRIGDQGWGETQYF. Written as DNA, the CDR3 is TGCGCCAGCAGGATTGGGGACCAGGGCTGGGGGGAGACCCAGTACTTC.

V and J are TRBV15 and TRBJ1-4; a possible D gene is TRBD1 (6 bases). The CDR3 spans 16 residues. Germline V gene lookup returns CDR1 LNHNV and CDR2 YYDKDF (reference sequence). Trimming left V 0 bases short and J 5 bases short, with 13 bases between. CDR3 sequence: CATSREGGRENEKLFF. The CDR3 DNA follows: TGTGCCACCAGCAGAGAAGGGGGGCGGGAGAATGAAAAACTGTTTTTT.

The rearrangement joins TRBV9 to TRBJ2-4; 9 bases are a match to TRBD1. The J segment lost 8 bases and the V segment lost 2 bases, leaving 5 bases of the junction unmatched. The germline V gene encodes CDR1 SGDLS and CDR2 YYNGEE. The CDR3 contains 14 residues. The CDR3 protein is CASSVDRGRDIQYF. In nucleotides, the CDR3 is TGTGCCAGCAGCGTCGACAGGGGGAGAGACATTCAGTACTTC. The full variable domain, completed using reference TRBV9 and TRBJ2-4, is DSGVTQTPKHLITATGQRVTLRCSPRSGDLSVYWYQQSLDQGLQFLIQYYNGEERAKGNILERFSAQQFPDLHSELNLSSLELGDSALYFCASSVDRGRDIQYFGAGTRLSVL.

The chain joins TRBV7-8 to TRBJ1-5; 11 bases fit TRBD1. Unmatched junction bases numbered 11, after V lost 5 bases and J lost 2 bases. This CDR3 has 18 amino acids. CDR1 and CDR2 (germline): SGHVS, FQNEAQ. The CDR3 bases are TGTGCCAGCAGCCTCGGACAGGGGGCAATGAAGGGCAATCAGCCCCAGCATTTT. It specifies CASSLGQGAMKGNQPQHF.

The V gene is TRBV5-1, the J gene TRBJ1-1, with TRBD1 identical over 7 bases. V lost 0 bases to trimming and J lost 2 bases; unmatched junction nucleotides: 4. CDR3 length: 15 amino acids. Germline loops: CDR1 SGHRS, CDR2 YFSETQ. CDR3 coding DNA: TGCGCCAGCAGCTTGGCCGGGACAGCAAACACTGAAGCTTTCTTT. It translates to CASSLAGTANTEAFF.

The chain recombines TRBV6-2 or TRBV6-3 with TRBJ2-7; no reliable D call. Germline V gives CDR1 MNHEY, CDR2 SVGEGT. Trimming removed 4 bases at V and 4 bases at J, with 14 bases between. The CDR3 loop spans 14 amino acids. The CDR3 reads CASSSQVKGYEQYF. CDR3 sequence (DNA): TGTGCCAGCAGTTCCCAGGTGAAGGGATACGAGCAGTACTTC.